The 23 T cell receptor beta chains listed next were all sequenced from one sample in a study of blood T cell repertoires in COVID-19. Data came from immunoSEQ multiplex PCR; TCRdb stores just in-frame clones and leaves some out. This sample has fewer than 250,000 clones, with around four fifths found just once. The sample consisted of PBMCs or T cells enriched from blood (not recorded which). Every receptor here comes from a woman aged 40-49 years who had been exposed to COVID-19.

This clone came up a few times. J is TRBJ2-5 and V is TRBV9; TRBD2 matches at 10 bases. Germline CDR1 is SGDLS and CDR2 is YYNGEE. The CDR3 spans 16 residues. V gave up 0 bases and J gave up 2 bases; unmatched junction bases: 4. CDR3 loop: CASSVVPSGGQETQYF. The CDR3 DNA is TGTGCCAGCAGCGTAGTTCCTAGCGGGGGTCAAGAGACCCAGTACTTC. Complete variable domain (other parts from reference TRBV9 and TRBJ2-5): DSGVTQTPKHLITATGQRVTLRCSPRSGDLSVYWYQQSLDQGLQFLIQYYNGEERAKGNILERFSAQQFPDLHSELNLSSLELGDSALYFCASSVVPSGGQETQYFGPGTRLLVL.

As DNA, the CDR3 is TGCGCCAGCAGCCAAGAGACGGGGGGCACTGGAGAGACCCAGTACTTC. Amino acids: CASSQETGGTGETQYF. This sequence joins TRBV4-1 and TRBJ2-5; D may be TRBD2 (7 bases). The CDR3 loop spans 16 amino acids. V lost 0 bases and J lost 4, with 15 bases in between. Germline-derived CDR1 and CDR2 are MGHRA and YSYEKL.

The rearrangement joins TRBV27 to TRBJ1-5, with TRBD1 matching over 7 bases. Germline CDR1 and CDR2: MNHEY and SMNVEV (reference sequence). The V gene end was trimmed by 3 bases and the J gene end by 3 bases; junction bases not matched to a gene: 2. This CDR3 has 14 residues. The CDR3 region has the DNA TGTGCCAGCAGTTTGGGACAGAACAATCAGCCCCAGCATTTT. It translates to CASSLGQNNQPQHF.

J is TRBJ2-3 and V is TRBV29-1; 9 bases fit TRBD1. With V trimmed by 5 bases and J by 2 bases, 5 bases remained unmatched. Germline CDR1 reads SQVTM; CDR2 reads ANQGSEA. This CDR3 has 14 amino acids. The CDR3 DNA follows: TGCAGCGTTTCGACAGGGGGAATCACAGATACGCAGTATTTT. Its translation: CSVSTGGITDTQYF.

This clone was seen a single time. The rearrangement links TRBV28 to TRBJ1-1; 8 bases are shared with TRBD1. The CDR3 covers 15 residues. CDR1 is MDHEN, CDR2 SYDVKM, per germline. After removal of 4 bases from V and 2 bases from J, the junction contained 6 bases not matched to a gene. The CDR3 is CASSSPTGGNTEAFF. CDR3 nucleotide sequence: TGTGCCAGCAGTTCCCCAACAGGGGGTAACACTGAAGCTTTCTTT.

The chain combines TRBV6-4 with TRBJ1-6, with D uncertain. Trimming removed 8 bases at V and 7 bases at J, with 15 bases between. The CDR3 is made up of 14 amino acids. CDR1 and CDR2 from the germline V gene are MRHNA and SNTAGT. The chain's CDR3 is CASGRTGGNSPLHF. The CDR3 DNA reads TGTGCCAGCGGGCGGACGGGAGGGAATTCACCCCTCCACTTT.

The V and J genes are TRBV15 and TRBJ2-7; 7 bases map to TRBD1. Looked up from germline, CDR1 is LNHNV and CDR2 is YYDKDF (reference sequence). V dropped 5 bases and J dropped 10; count of bases not matched to a gene: 8. This CDR3 region has 12 residues. The CDR3 sequence: CATSPRGGEQYF. DNA for the CDR3: TGTGCCACCAGCCCCCGAGGGGGCGAACAGTACTTC.

This chain joins TRBV5-1 and TRBJ1-1; 12 bases align to TRBD1. CDR3 length equals 16 residues. V dropped 4 bases and J dropped 4; count of bases not matched to a gene: 8. Germline lookup yields CDR1 SGHRS and CDR2 YFSETQ. The CDR3 bases are TGCGCCAGCAGCGGCGGGACAGGGGGCGAGGGCACTGAAGCTTTCTTT. As protein: CASSGGTGGEGTEAFF.

The chain has TRBV2 and TRBJ2-1; D not resolved. The CDR3 is made up of 12 amino acids. In germline, CDR1 is SNHLY, CDR2 FYNNEI. V lost 5 bases, J lost 9 bases, and 11 bases lay in between. The CDR3: CASSLPRSEQFF. The CDR3 bases are TGTGCCAGCAGTCTACCCCGGAGTGAGCAGTTCTTC.

The chain employs TRBV9 and TRBJ2-3; TRBD1 is a possible D gene (5 bases). The CDR3 is made up of 15 amino acids. Germline values: CDR1 SGDLS, CDR2 YYNGEE. With 0 bases removed from V and 11 bases from J, the gap between germline ends came to 19 bases. The CDR3 coding sequence is TGTGCCAGCAGCGTAGCTACGGACATCCTTTTAGGGCAGTATTTT. Translation gives CASSVATDILLGQYF.

The chain uses TRBV4-3 and TRBJ1-3; D possibly corresponds to TRBD1 (6 bases). Germline loops: CDR1 LGHNA, CDR2 YSLEER. The CDR3 has 16 residues. Between the trimmed V and J ends, which lost 0 bases and 5 bases, there was a span of 14 bases. The CDR3 nucleotides read TGCGCCAGCAGCCAAGACTGGGACACCGATAGAAACACCATATATTTT. Translating gives CASSQDWDTDRNTIYF.

The chain recombines TRBV11-2 with TRBJ2-2; the match to TRBD1 covers 11 bases. The length of the CDR3 is 18 residues. V gave up 2 bases and J gave up 7 bases; unmatched junction bases: 12. Germline V gene sequence: CDR1 SGHAT, CDR2 FQNNGV. The CDR3 loop is CASSLRTPGQGASGELFF. In nucleotides, the CDR3 is TGTGCCAGCAGCTTAAGGACCCCCGGACAGGGGGCCAGCGGGGAGCTGTTTTTT.

The chain couples TRBV7-3 to TRBJ1-6; TRBD1 might be the D (5 bases). Germline CDR1 is SGHTA and CDR2 is FQGTGA. The V end lost 5 bases, the J end lost 7 bases, and 15 bases lay between the germline ends. The CDR3 has 15 amino acids. CDR3 residues: CASSRRAGSNSPLHF. CDR3 in DNA: TGTGCCAGCAGCCGCAGGGCCGGGTCCAATTCACCCCTCCACTTT. The variable domain in full, with the rest retrieved from reference TRBV7-3 and TRBJ1-6, is GAGVSQTPSNKVTEKGKYVELRCDPISGHTALYWYRQSLGQGPEFLIYFQGTGAADDSGLPNDRFFAVRPEGSVSTLKIQRTERGDSAVYLCASSRRAGSNSPLHFGNGTRLTVT.

This chain joins TRBV3-1 (or the pseudogene TRBV3-2) and TRBJ1-5; D might be TRBD1 (5 bases). Germline CDR1 LGHDT, CDR2 YNNKEL (reference sequence). This CDR3 contains 13 residues. V lost 5 bases and J lost 3, with 8 bases in between. CDR3 nucleotide sequence: TGTGCCAGCAGCGGACAATTCAATCAGCCCCAGCATTTT. This gives the protein CASSGQFNQPQHF.

This chain joins TRBV30 and TRBJ1-5, with 7 positions matching TRBD1. Germline V CDR1 and CDR2: GTSNPN, SVGIG (reference sequence). The length of the CDR3 is 14 residues. V shed 8 bases, J shed 4 bases, and the junction held 11 bases outside the gene matches. Here the CDR3 reads CAQSGTDENQPQHF. The CDR3 DNA reads TGTGCCCAGAGTGGGACAGACGAAAATCAGCCCCAGCATTTT.

The chain combines TRBV2 with TRBJ2-1; TRBD2 aligns across 8 bases. Germline V gene lookup returns CDR1 SNHLY and CDR2 FYNNEI. The ends lost 8 bases at V and 7 bases at J; junction bases unmatched: 7. The CDR3 consists of 13 residues. The CDR3 DNA reads TGTGCCAGCTCCGTAGCGGGGAGTAATGAGCAGTTCTTC. Translating it yields CASSVAGSNEQFF. Combining the CDR3 with reference TRBV2 and TRBJ2-1 gives the whole variable domain EPEVTQTPSHQVTQMGQEVILRCVPISNHLYFYWYRQILGQKVEFLVSFYNNEISEKSEIFDDQFSVERPDGSNFTLKIRSTKLEDSAMYFCASSVAGSNEQFFGPGTRLTVL.

This clone was picked up one time. The rearrangement links TRBV2 to TRBJ2-2; weak D call: TRBD2 (6 bases). The germline V and J ends were trimmed by 6 bases and 4 bases, with 12 bases remaining between them. Germline V gene data show CDR1 as SNHLY and CDR2 as FYNNEI. The CDR3 sequence is 14 residues long. The CDR3 here is CASSVLEGTGELFF. As DNA, the CDR3 is TGTGCCAGCAGCGTACTGGAGGGCACCGGGGAGCTGTTTTTT. The full variable domain, with the rest looked up from reference TRBV2 and TRBJ2-2, is EPEVTQTPSHQVTQMGQEVILRCVPISNHLYFYWYRQILGQKVEFLVSFYNNEISEKSEIFDDQFSVERPDGSNFTLKIRSTKLEDSAMYFCASSVLEGTGELFFGEGSRLTVL.

The rearrangement uses TRBV3-1 (or the pseudogene TRBV3-2) and TRBJ2-1; TRBD2 might be the D (6 bases). Looked up from germline, CDR1 is LGHDT and CDR2 is YNNKEL (reference sequence). CDR3 length: 14 residues. V shed 7 bases and J shed 4 bases, with 14 bases lying between them. CDR3 in DNA: TGTGCCAGCACAGGGACTCCTCGGTACAATGAGCAGTTCTTC. It is translated as CASTGTPRYNEQFF.

The chain recombines TRBV7-6 with TRBJ2-1, with TRBD2 matching over 10 bases. V dropped 2 bases and J dropped 1; count of bases not matched to a gene: 8. This CDR3 comprises 18 residues. Per the germline V gene, CDR1 is SGHVS and CDR2 is FNYEAQ. In DNA, the CDR3 is TGTGCCAGCAGCTTACCCCGGGGGACTAGCGAGTCCTACAATGAGCAGTTCTTC. Translating gives CASSLPRGTSESYNEQFF.

The chain recombines TRBV9 with TRBJ1-2, with a tentative D call TRBD1 (5 bases). The germline V gene encodes CDR1 SGDLS and CDR2 YYNGEE. Trimming stripped 0 bases from V and 3 bases from J, with 9 bases between. This CDR3 spans 14 amino acids. The CDR3 DNA follows: TGTGCCAGCAGCGTAGCAGGGTTTGACTATGGCTACACCTTC. Its protein product is CASSVAGFDYGYTF.

The rearrangement joins TRBV29-1 to TRBJ2-3; 14 nucleotides line up with TRBD2. V was pared by 6 bases and J by 0 bases, with 8 bases of the junction left unmatched. This CDR3 comprises 17 residues. CDR1 is SQVTM, CDR2 ANQGSEA, per germline. The CDR3 sequence is CSVGLAGGASSTDTQYF. The CDR3 nucleotides are TGCAGCGTCGGACTAGCGGGGGGCGCCTCTAGCACAGATACGCAGTATTTT.

The rearrangement links TRBV3-1 (or the pseudogene TRBV3-2) to TRBJ2-5, with 8 positions matching TRBD2. CDR3 length equals 15 residues. The V gene end was trimmed by 2 bases and the J gene end by 3 bases; junction bases not matched to a gene: 5. The germline V gene has CDR1 LGHDT and CDR2 YNNKEL (reference sequence). CDR3 DNA sequence: TGTGCCAGCAGCCAATGGGGCGGGGGGAAAGAGACCCAGTACTTC. It translates to CASSQWGGGKETQYF.

The chain is built from TRBV7-9 and TRBJ1-2, with 7 bases lining up with TRBD1. V lost 5 bases and J lost 7; bases outside the gene matches: 10. The CDR3 loop spans 14 amino acids. Germline lookup yields CDR1 SEHNR and CDR2 FQNEAQ (reference sequence). The CDR3 nucleotides are TGTGCCAGCAGCCTCCAGACAGGGCTAAGTGGCTACACCTTC. This codes for CASSLQTGLSGYTF.